This paragraph reports one T cell receptor (beta chain). The antigen is unknown. The assay was immunoSEQ multiplex PCR, and TCRdb's table has in-frame clones only and misses some. The table shows fewer than 85,000 clones, with approximately 84% occurring only once. The data were obtained in a study of OX40 agonist ivuxolimab in advanced cancers. Overall study results and limits: There were, on average, more expanded clones in CD8+ T cells than in CD4+. With doses of 0.1 to 3.0 mg/kg, CD4+ and CD8+ blood T cells had undergone clonal expansion by week 6. Certain nonresponding patients likewise had low normalized T-cell clonal expansion.

CDR3 length: 13 amino acids. Trimming removed 2 bases at V and 2 bases at J, with 4 bases between. Germline V gives CDR1 SGHTA, CDR2 FQGTGA. The sample was CD4+ or CD8+ T cells sorted from blood, taken in a trial of the OX40 agonist ivuxolimab. The sequence derives from an adult with an advanced solid tumor such as melanoma, head and neck, liver or kidney cancer. The chain uses TRBV7-3 and TRBJ2-1; the D is unclear. CDR3 in DNA: TGTGCCAGCAGCTTATCTGCCTACAATGAGCAGTTCTTC. Translation gives CASSLSAYNEQFF.